This entry is about one T cell receptor beta chain. These data belong to a study of blood T cell repertoires in COVID-19. Across the study: The cDNA or gDNA used as material had been derived from T cells, B-cell-depleted T cells, or PBMCs.

V lost 1 base and J lost 2, with 12 bases in between. The CDR3 has 15 residues. Germline lookup yields CDR1 MGHRA and CDR2 YSYEKL. As handled by the study authors: Estimation of nucleated cell counts relied on the amplification of reference gene primers. Produced via immunoSEQ multiplex PCR; TCRdb's table is partial and in-frame only. That table furnishes V, J and clone size, whereas the DNA furnished D and trimming. The repertoire has some 200,000 clones, about 80% of them found once; the top ten carry 3%. Sequenced material: peripheral blood. The source of this sequence is a woman aged 25 to 39 who had recovered from COVID-19. This chain uses TRBV4-1 with TRBJ2-7; possibly TRBD2 for D (6 bases). This CDR3 is CASSQAGLGTYEQYF. The CDR3 region has the DNA TGCGCCAGCAGCCAAGCGGGACTCGGCACCTACGAGCAGTACTTC.